These T cell receptor beta chains were read from a single sample in a study of blood T cell repertoires in COVID-19. This table comes from immunoSEQ multiplex PCR, and its TCRdb copy is limited to in-frame clones, with some not included. The table has 200,000 to 250,000 clones, about 84% seen once; the top ten hold 1.8%. Sequencing used PBMCs or T cells enriched from blood (not recorded which). Receptor source: a man aged 55 to 70 who had recovered from COVID-19. Each CDR3 is given with its conserved first and last residue. The D gene is left open where the match is weak. A clone size is listed for some rows: how often the clone was seen (once, few, many), or a class if it is expanded.

d_gene,abundance,j_gene,v_gene,CDR3aa,CDR3nt
TRBD1,few,TRBJ1-4,TRBV5-6,CASSLGTGANEKLFF,TGTGCCAGCAGCTTGGGGACAGGAGCAAATGAAAAACTGTTTTTT
.,.,TRBJ1-1,TRBV29-1,CSVALPGTLNTEAFF,TGCAGCGTTGCCCTCCCCGGGACACTGAACACTGAAGCTTTCTTT
.,few,TRBJ2-1,TRBV24-1,CATSDPSGNEQFF,TGTGCCACCAGTGACCCAAGCGGCAATGAGCAGTTCTTC
.,.,TRBJ2-1,TRBV19,CASSIGAGIHNEQFF,TGTGCCAGTAGTATAGGGGCTGGAATCCACAATGAGCAGTTCTTC
TRBD1,.,TRBJ1-5,TRBV19,CASSPADYRGAGEPQHF,TGTGCCAGTAGCCCCGCCGACTACAGGGGCGCCGGGGAGCCCCAGCATTTT
.,.,TRBJ2-2,TRBV27,CASSLWDTSGELFF,TGTGCCAGCAGTTTATGGGACACCTCCGGGGAGCTGTTTTTT
.,.,TRBJ2-1,TRBV4-2,CASSQEPGVVNEQFF,TGTGCCAGCAGCCAAGAACCCGGGGTTGTCAATGAGCAGTTCTTC
.,.,TRBJ2-7,TRBV19,CASSINRDTSYEQYF,TGTGCCAGTAGTATCAATAGAGACACCTCCTACGAGCAGTACTTC
TRBD1,once,TRBJ1-2,TRBV19,CASSSGQGSSYGYTF,TGTGCCAGTAGTTCCGGACAGGGCAGTTCCTATGGCTACACCTTC
.,.,TRBJ1-1,TRBV7-9,CASSRPGLRNTEAFF,TGTGCCAGCAGCCGACCGGGACTTCGGAACACTGAAGCTTTCTTT
TRBD1,few,TRBJ1-6,TRBV4-2,CASSQRTGPNSPLHF,TGTGCCAGCAGCCAGAGGACAGGGCCGAATTCACCCCTCCACTTT
.,once,TRBJ1-1,TRBV21-1,CASRLGTGLGEAFF,TGTGCCAGCAGGCTTGGGACAGGCTTGGGTGAAGCTTTCTTT
TRBD1,.,TRBJ2-7,TRBV5-1,CASSFPDRESHEQYF,TGCGCCAGCAGCTTCCCGGACAGGGAAAGCCACGAGCAGTACTTC